A selection of T cell receptor beta chains follows, all from one sample in a study of blood T cell repertoires in COVID-19. TCRdb keeps only in-frame clones here, not all; method: immunoSEQ multiplex PCR. Of about 170,000 clones in the sample, approximately 87% were seen once. The source material was PBMCs or T cells enriched from blood (not recorded which). These receptors came from a woman aged 45-59 years who had recovered from COVID-19. The CDR3 runs from the conserved cysteine through the conserved F or W. The order of the fields is V gene, clone size, J gene, D gene, CDR3 protein, CDR3 DNA. The D gene is left open where the match is weak. Size values are once, few and many counts, or a class for expanded clones, and some rows have none.

V gene: TRBV5-1; clone size: NA; J gene: TRBJ2-5; D gene: NA; CDR3 protein: CASSLGQVQETQYF; CDR3 DNA: TGCGCCAGCAGCTTGGGTCAGGTCCAAGAGACCCAGTACTTC
V gene: TRBV15; clone size: NA; J gene: TRBJ2-2; D gene: NA; CDR3 protein: CATSRVRLPIRLNTGELFF; CDR3 DNA: TGTGCCACCAGCAGAGTAAGACTCCCCATCCGCCTTAACACCGGGGAGCTGTTTTTT
V gene: TRBV28; clone size: few; J gene: TRBJ2-5; D gene: NA; CDR3 protein: CASKSAYETQYF; CDR3 DNA: TGTGCCAGCAAGAGCGCTTATGAGACCCAGTACTTC
V gene: TRBV27; clone size: NA; J gene: TRBJ2-3; D gene: NA; CDR3 protein: CASSPWELPTDTQYF; CDR3 DNA: TGTGCCAGCAGTCCATGGGAGCTCCCCACAGATACGCAGTATTTT
V gene: TRBV7-9; clone size: NA; J gene: TRBJ2-1; D gene: TRBD1; CDR3 protein: CASGGQGKGNEQFF; CDR3 DNA: TGTGCCAGCGGGGGACAGGGGAAAGGCAATGAGCAGTTCTTC
V gene: TRBV10-3; clone size: NA; J gene: TRBJ1-1; D gene: NA; CDR3 protein: CAISASENTEAFF; CDR3 DNA: TGTGCCATCAGTGCATCAGAGAACACTGAAGCTTTCTTT
V gene: TRBV7-8; clone size: NA; J gene: TRBJ2-3; D gene: NA; CDR3 protein: CASSFGLLSRTDTQYF; CDR3 DNA: TGTGCCAGCAGCTTCGGCCTTTTATCGAGGACAGATACGCAGTATTTT
V gene: TRBV30; clone size: NA; J gene: TRBJ1-1; D gene: NA; CDR3 protein: CAWRLGGFSMNTEAFF; CDR3 DNA: TGTGCCTGGAGGTTGGGGGGATTTTCCATGAACACTGAAGCTTTCTTT
V gene: TRBV6-5; clone size: NA; J gene: TRBJ1-2; D gene: NA; CDR3 protein: CASSYRVGEGYTF; CDR3 DNA: TGTGCCAGCAGTTACCGTGTAGGGGAAGGCTACACCTTC
V gene: TRBV7-7; clone size: NA; J gene: TRBJ2-1; D gene: TRBD1; CDR3 protein: CASSLALSAGGRNEQFF; CDR3 DNA: TGTGCCAGCAGCTTAGCGCTAAGTGCAGGGGGCCGCAATGAGCAGTTCTTC
V gene: TRBV6-2/TRBV6-3; clone size: NA; J gene: TRBJ1-2; D gene: NA; CDR3 protein: CASSLTRNYGYTF; CDR3 DNA: TGTGCCAGCAGTTTGACCAGGAACTATGGCTACACCTTC
V gene: TRBV19; clone size: NA; J gene: TRBJ1-2; D gene: TRBD1; CDR3 protein: CATEGQGYGYTF; CDR3 DNA: TGTGCCACCGAGGGACAGGGGTATGGCTACACCTTC
V gene: TRBV7-3; clone size: NA; J gene: TRBJ2-2; D gene: NA; CDR3 protein: CASSLTSEANTGELFF; CDR3 DNA: TGTGCCAGCAGCTTAACGTCAGAGGCGAACACCGGGGAGCTGTTTTTT
V gene: TRBV5-6; clone size: few; J gene: TRBJ2-3; D gene: TRBD1; CDR3 protein: CASSLVGTGGVSPQYF; CDR3 DNA: TGTGCCAGCAGCTTGGTTGGGACAGGGGGAGTTTCTCCGCAGTATTTT
V gene: TRBV18; clone size: NA; J gene: TRBJ1-5; D gene: NA; CDR3 protein: CASSPAQGLQPQHF; CDR3 DNA: TGTGCCAGCTCCCCGGCACAGGGTCTTCAGCCCCAGCATTTT
V gene: TRBV12-3/TRBV12-4; clone size: few; J gene: TRBJ2-1; D gene: NA; CDR3 protein: CASTPPTGVGQFF; CDR3 DNA: TGTGCCAGCACCCCACCTACGGGAGTTGGGCAGTTCTTC
V gene: TRBV10-3; clone size: NA; J gene: TRBJ1-6; D gene: NA; CDR3 protein: CAIRQDGQSSSPLHF; CDR3 DNA: TGTGCCATTCGGCAGGACGGACAGAGTTCTTCACCCCTCCACTTT
V gene: TRBV20-1; clone size: once; J gene: TRBJ1-4; D gene: NA; CDR3 protein: CSASGAGAEKLFF; CDR3 DNA: TGCAGTGCTAGTGGGGCAGGGGCCGAAAAACTGTTTTTT
V gene: TRBV23-1; clone size: few; J gene: TRBJ2-1; D gene: TRBD2; CDR3 protein: CASSKIAGPSYNEQFF; CDR3 DNA: TGCGCCAGCAGTAAGATAGCGGGGCCATCCTACAATGAGCAGTTCTTC
V gene: TRBV28; clone size: NA; J gene: TRBJ1-5; D gene: NA; CDR3 protein: CASSLGPQPQHF; CDR3 DNA: TGTGCCAGCAGTTTAGGGCCGCAGCCCCAGCATTTT
V gene: TRBV5-1; clone size: NA; J gene: TRBJ2-3; D gene: NA; CDR3 protein: CASSWGLGIVADTQYF; CDR3 DNA: TGCGCCAGCAGTTGGGGCCTGGGGATTGTTGCAGATACGCAGTATTTT
V gene: TRBV11-2; clone size: NA; J gene: TRBJ1-5; D gene: NA; CDR3 protein: CASSLAPQGNNQPQHF; CDR3 DNA: TGTGCCAGCAGCTTAGCTCCCCAGGGGAACAATCAGCCCCAGCATTTT
V gene: TRBV4-1; clone size: NA; J gene: TRBJ2-4; D gene: TRBD1; CDR3 protein: CASSLGQGQYF; CDR3 DNA: TGCGCCAGCAGCCTCGGACAGGGGCAGTACTTC
V gene: TRBV11-1; clone size: NA; J gene: TRBJ1-1; D gene: TRBD1; CDR3 protein: CASSYRQGMNTEAFF; CDR3 DNA: TGTGCCAGCAGCTATCGACAGGGAATGAACACTGAAGCTTTCTTT